Listed below are T cell receptor beta chains from one sample, sequenced in a study of T cell repertoires in cytomegalovirus infection. TCRdb analysed the reads with MiXCR anew, one entry per CDR3 protein. This sample has roughly 720,000 distinct CDR3 sequences, with 35% to 40% found just once. The specimen was PBMCs. Receptors originate from a human donor in good health (CMV status not recorded). Some clones in this sample may be carry-over from other donors' samples. CDR3s include the opening cysteine and the closing phenylalanine or tryptophan. The D gene is left open where the match is weak. A clone size is listed for some rows: how often the clone was seen (once, few, many), or a class if it is expanded.

>TRBV5-4|TRBD2|.|TRBJ2-1
TGTGCCAGCAGCTTTGGGGCCGGGGGGAACAATGAGCAGTTCTTC
CASSFGAGGNNEQFF
>TRBV28|TRBD1|.|TRBJ2-2
TGTGCCAGCAGACCACAGGGGCCCGGGGAGCTGTTTTTT
CASRPQGPGELFF
>TRBV18|TRBD2|.|TRBJ2-7
TGTGCCAGCTCACCAAACCAGGGAGGGATCGGCGAGCAGTACTTC
CASSPNQGGIGEQYF
>TRBV9|TRBD2|.|TRBJ2-1
TGTGCCAGCAGCCTCAGCGGGGGGGCTCACAATGAGCAGTTCTTC
CASSLSGGAHNEQFF
>TRBV2|.|.|TRBJ1-1
TGTGCCAGCAGCTATGAAACCGGGACATCAATGAAAGCTTTCTTT
CASSYETGTSMKAFF
>TRBV7-8|.|.|TRBJ1-6
TGTGCCAGCAGCTTAGGGTCATGGTATGGTTCACCCCTCCACTTT
CASSLGSWYGSPLHF
>TRBV20-1|.|.|TRBJ2-3
TGCAGTGCCGCAGTGGGGTTGGGCACAGATACGCAGTATTTT
CSAAVGLGTDTQYF
>TRBV5-5|.|few|TRBJ2-1
TGTGCCAGCAGCCGCAGGACAGTTGAACTCAATGAGCAGTTCTTC
CASSRRTVELNEQFF
>TRBV5-1|.|.|TRBJ2-5
TGCGCCAGCAGGGTTGGCACCCAAGAGACCCAGTACTTC
CASRVGTQETQYF
>TRBV25-1|.|.|TRBJ2-7
TGTGCCAGCAGTGGGGTCGGCGTGACAGCCTACGAGCAGTACTTC
CASSGVGVTAYEQYF
>TRBV7-9|.|few|TRBJ2-1
TGTGCCAGCAGCTTAGTTCGGGACAATGAGCAGTTCTTC
CASSLVRDNEQFF
>TRBV7-6|.|.|TRBJ2-5
TGTGCCAGCAGCCAATGGGACGGACAGTTTGAGACCCAGTACTTC
CASSQWDGQFETQYF
>TRBV4-1|.|.|TRBJ2-7
TGCGCCAGCAGCCAAGATTCGCGTGAGCAGTACTTC
CASSQDSREQYF
>TRBV12-3/TRBV12-4|TRBD2|few|TRBJ2-7
TGTGCCAGCAGTCGCGGACTAGCGGTGGATTATTCCTACGAGCAGTACTTC
CASSRGLAVDYSYEQYF
>TRBV11-2|TRBD1|.|TRBJ1-1
TGTGCCAGCAGCAACCTCAGGGGGAAGAACACTGAAGCTTTCTTT
CASSNLRGKNTEAFF
>TRBV10-3|TRBD1|few|TRBJ1-1
TGTGCCACCAGAGCAGGGGGGGAGAACACTGAAGCTTTCTTT
CATRAGGENTEAFF
>TRBV5-1|.|.|TRBJ1-2
TGCGCCAGCAGCCAGGACAGAGCTAACTATGGCTACACCTTC
CASSQDRANYGYTF
>TRBV6-1|.|few|TRBJ1-6
TGTGCCAGCAGTGGCTCCGGGAGGCAGGGGCTTGCAAGCTCCTATAATTCACCCCTCCACTTT
CASSGSGRQGLASSYNSPLHF
>TRBV7-9|TRBD1|.|TRBJ2-1
TGTGCCAGCAGCTTACCGACCGGGACAGGGTATTTCAATGAGCAGTTCTTC
CASSLPTGTGYFNEQFF
>TRBV20-1|.|.|TRBJ2-2
TGCAGTGCTACTACCCCCGTGGGGGAGCTGTTTTTT
CSATTPVGELFF
>TRBV27|.|.|TRBJ2-7
TGTGCCAGCAGTTCGGGACTCAAGTACCACGAGCAGTACTTC
CASSSGLKYHEQYF
>TRBV7-6|.|.|TRBJ2-7
TGTGCCAGCAGTCCCTCACCCCCGGACGCGTACGGGCAGTACTTC
CASSPSPPDAYGQYF
>TRBV10-3|TRBD1|few|TRBJ2-3
TGTGCCATCAGTGGGACAGGTACGCAGTATTTT
CAISGTGTQYF
>TRBV7-2|TRBD2|many|TRBJ2-5
TGTGCCAGCAGCCCCCCGGGGGGGGGTGGAGAGACCCAGTACTTC
CASSPPGGGGETQYF
>TRBV10-2|TRBD1|.|TRBJ1-4
TGCGCCAGCAGTGGTACAGGGGGAGGTAGGGAAAAACTGTTTTTT
CASSGTGGGREKLFF
>TRBV28|.|.|TRBJ1-1
TGTGCCAGCAGTTTGGTGTCCGGGGTCGACACTGAAGCTTTCTTT
CASSLVSGVDTEAFF
>TRBV7-6|.|.|TRBJ2-3
TGTGCCAGCACCATAAGGGATACGCAGTATTTT
CASTIRDTQYF
>TRBV28|TRBD1|.|TRBJ2-2
TGTGCCAGCAGTTTTCCCCCCAGGGACAGGGGGAACGGGGAGCTGTTTTTT
CASSFPPRDRGNGELFF
>TRBV7-2|TRBD1|many|TRBJ2-7
TGTGCCAGCAGACGCATCGCCGGGACAGGGGCAAGTCACGAGCAGTACTTC
CASRRIAGTGASHEQYF
>TRBV7-3|.|few|TRBJ1-1
TGTGCCAGCAGCTTAGTGGGGTTGGTGGACACTGAAGCTTTCTTT
CASSLVGLVDTEAFF
>TRBV5-4|TRBD2|.|TRBJ2-3
TGTGCCAGCACCCGCGGGGGGCTTGAAGATACGCAGTATTTT
CASTRGGLEDTQYF
>TRBV10-3|.|few|TRBJ2-5
TGTGCCATCACCTCGGGGCTAGCGCACCAAGAGACCCAGTACTTC
CAITSGLAHQETQYF
>TRBV28|.|few|TRBJ1-2
TGTGCCAGCAGAACCACCGACAGCTATGGCTACACCTTC
CASRTTDSYGYTF
>TRBV12-3/TRBV12-4|.|few|TRBJ2-1
TGTGCCAGCAGTTTACCGAGCGAAGGGGACAATGAGCAGTTCTTC
CASSLPSEGDNEQFF
>TRBV12-3/TRBV12-4|.|.|TRBJ2-1
TGTGCCAGCAGTTTAGCACGGGAGAGACAGTTCTTC
CASSLARERQFF
>TRBV28|.|few|TRBJ1-5
TGTGCCAGCAGGGGGAACAATCAGCCCCAGCATTTT
CASRGNNQPQHF
>TRBV7-2|.|many|TRBJ2-1
TGTGCCAGCAGCTTTTTTGCCCTTTGGAATGAGCAGTTCTTC
CASSFFALWNEQFF
>TRBV20-1|.|.|TRBJ2-3
TGCAGTGCTTCCGAACGGGATATAAGCACAGATACGCAGTATTTT
CSASERDISTDTQYF
>TRBV6-5|.|few|TRBJ2-7
TGTGCCAGCACGAGCGGACGACTCTCCTACGAGCAGTACTTC
CASTSGRLSYEQYF
>TRBV7-8|.|many|TRBJ1-5
TGTGCCAGCAGCTCCGGAGTAGCCTATAGCAATCAGCCCCAGCATTTT
CASSSGVAYSNQPQHF
>TRBV27|.|.|TRBJ1-6
TGTGCCAGCAGTGCCTTGGGGGTAGGATCACCCCTCCACTTT
CASSALGVGSPLHF
>TRBV11-2|.|.|TRBJ1-1
TGTGCCAGCAGCTTTCGGAGCCCCACTGAAGCTTTCTTT
CASSFRSPTEAFF
>TRBV5-1|TRBD1|.|TRBJ2-7
TGCGCCAGCAGCTTGGATCAGGGGGAGTCCTACGAGCAGTACTTC
CASSLDQGESYEQYF
>TRBV2|.|.|TRBJ2-1
TGTGCCAGCAGTGAAGCTGCCGCCGGGTCCTACAAGGAGCCGTTCTTC
CASSEAAAGSYKEPFF
>TRBV10-3|.|few|TRBJ1-5
TGTGCCATCAGCTCGGGGGGTGGCAATCAGCCCCAGCATTTT
CAISSGGGNQPQHF
>TRBV5-1|.|.|TRBJ1-2
TGCGCCAGCAGCTTGGCCGAGAAAGACGGCTACACCTTC
CASSLAEKDGYTF
>TRBV7-2|.|many|TRBJ1-5
TGTGCCAGCAGCTTAGGCCCCAACAGGGTAGGTCAGCCCCAGCATTTT
CASSLGPNRVGQPQHF
>TRBV5-4|TRBD2|.|TRBJ2-2
TGTGCCAGCAGCCCGCTGGGGACTAGCGGGGTAATTGGGGAGCTGTTTTTT
CASSPLGTSGVIGELFF
>TRBV20-1|.|few|TRBJ1-5
TGCAGTGCTAGAGATCTCAGGGAGGGTCAGCCCCAGCATTTT
CSARDLREGQPQHF
>TRBV6-1|TRBD2|.|TRBJ2-1
TGTGCCAGCAGTGGACTAGCGCCTAATGAGCAGTTCTTC
CASSGLAPNEQFF
>TRBV7-7|.|few|TRBJ1-5
TGTGCTAGCAGCTTTAAGAGGTCCCACGGGGATCAGCCCCAGCATTTT
CASSFKRSHGDQPQHF
>TRBV12-3/TRBV12-4|TRBD1|.|TRBJ2-3
TGTGCCAGCAGTACAGGGGGCCTAGGTGCTACGCAGTATTTT
CASSTGGLGATQYF
>TRBV7-9|.|.|TRBJ1-5
TGTGCCAGCAGCTTAGTTGGACATCCTAATCAGCCCCAGCATTTT
CASSLVGHPNQPQHF
>TRBV7-6|.|.|TRBJ2-7
TGTGCCAGCAGCTTAGAAGCACTGGACGAGCAGTACTTC
CASSLEALDEQYF
>TRBV12-3/TRBV12-4|.|many|TRBJ1-2
TGTGCCAGCAGTCCGATGGTAGCCGATTTCTATGGCTACACCTTC
CASSPMVADFYGYTF
>TRBV20-1|.|few|TRBJ1-5
TGCAGTGCTAGAGCTGGGGGCAATCAGCCCCAGCATTTT
CSARAGGNQPQHF
>TRBV12-3/TRBV12-4|.|.|TRBJ2-7
TGTGCCAGCAGCCACAATGCAGGGTCCTACGAGCAGTACTTC
CASSHNAGSYEQYF
>TRBV5-1|.|few|TRBJ2-3
TGCGCCAGCAGCTTGGTACAGGAGACAGATACGCAGTATTTT
CASSLVQETDTQYF
>TRBV7-4|.|.|TRBJ1-4
TGTGCCAGCAGCCTCACTCGGCCGGGGGCTAATGAAAAACTGTTTTTT
CASSLTRPGANEKLFF
>TRBV6-5|TRBD2|few|TRBJ2-1
TGTGCCAGCAGCCTGCTAGCGGGACTAAGCTACAATGAGCAGTTCTTC
CASSLLAGLSYNEQFF